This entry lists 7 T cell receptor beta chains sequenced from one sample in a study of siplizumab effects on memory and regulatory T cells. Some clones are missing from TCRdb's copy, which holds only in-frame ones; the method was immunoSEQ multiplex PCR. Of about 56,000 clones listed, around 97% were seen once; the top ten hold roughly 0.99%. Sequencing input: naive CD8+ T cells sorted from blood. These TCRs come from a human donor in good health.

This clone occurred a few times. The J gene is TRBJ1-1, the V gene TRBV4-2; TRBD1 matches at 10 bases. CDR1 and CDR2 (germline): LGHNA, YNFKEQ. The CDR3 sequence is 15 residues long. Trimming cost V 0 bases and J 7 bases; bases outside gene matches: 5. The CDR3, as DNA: TGTGCCAGCAGCCAAGAGGGACAGGGGACAAGTGAAGCTTTCTTT. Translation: CASSQEGQGTSEAFF.

CDR3 DNA sequence: TGTGCTAGTGGTTTGGTACTGGGCCGCGGGATCTCCTACGAGCAGTACTTC. Translated: CASGLVLGRGISYEQYF. The chain has TRBV12-5 and TRBJ2-7, with a possible D match to TRBD2 (6 bases). V was cut by 0 bases and J by 0 bases, with 15 bases left in between. The CDR3 has 17 residues. Germline lookup yields CDR1 LGHNT and CDR2 FRNRAP.

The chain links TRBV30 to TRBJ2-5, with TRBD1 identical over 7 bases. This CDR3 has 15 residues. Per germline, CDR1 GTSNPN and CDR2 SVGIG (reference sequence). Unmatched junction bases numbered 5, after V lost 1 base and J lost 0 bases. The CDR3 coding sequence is TGTGCCTGGAGTGGTGCCAGGGGGTACCAAGAGACCCAGTACTTC. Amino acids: CAWSGARGYQETQYF.

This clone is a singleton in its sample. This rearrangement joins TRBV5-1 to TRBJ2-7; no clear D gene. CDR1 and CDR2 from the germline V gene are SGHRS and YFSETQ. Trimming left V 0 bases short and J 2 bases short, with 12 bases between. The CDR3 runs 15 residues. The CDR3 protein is CASSLGGPETYEQYF. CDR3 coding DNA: TGCGCCAGCAGCTTGGGGGGTCCCGAAACCTACGAGCAGTACTTC.

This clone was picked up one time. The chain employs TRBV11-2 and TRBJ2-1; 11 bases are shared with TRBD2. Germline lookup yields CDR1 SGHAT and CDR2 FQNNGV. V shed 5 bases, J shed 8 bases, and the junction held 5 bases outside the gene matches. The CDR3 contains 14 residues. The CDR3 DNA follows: TGTGCCAGCAGCCGGGGACTAGCGGTGGATGAGCAGTTCTTC. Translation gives CASSRGLAVDEQFF. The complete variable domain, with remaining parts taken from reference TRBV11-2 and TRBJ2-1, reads EAGVAQSPRYKIIEKRQSVAFWCNPISGHATLYWYQQILGQGPKLLIQFQNNGVVDDSQLPKDRFSAERLKGVDSTLKIQPAKLEDSAVYLCASSRGLAVDEQFFGPGTRLTVL.

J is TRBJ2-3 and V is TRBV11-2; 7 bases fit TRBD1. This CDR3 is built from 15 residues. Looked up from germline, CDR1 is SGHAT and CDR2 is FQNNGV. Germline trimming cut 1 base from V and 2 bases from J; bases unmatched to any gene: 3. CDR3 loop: CASSLVTGFTDTQYF. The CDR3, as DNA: TGTGCCAGCAGCTTAGTGACAGGGTTCACAGATACGCAGTATTTT. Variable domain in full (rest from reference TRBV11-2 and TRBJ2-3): EAGVAQSPRYKIIEKRQSVAFWCNPISGHATLYWYQQILGQGPKLLIQFQNNGVVDDSQLPKDRFSAERLKGVDSTLKIQPAKLEDSAVYLCASSLVTGFTDTQYFGPGTRLTVL.

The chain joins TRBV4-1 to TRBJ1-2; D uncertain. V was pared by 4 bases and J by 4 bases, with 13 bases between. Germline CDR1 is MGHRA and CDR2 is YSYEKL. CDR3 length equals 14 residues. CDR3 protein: CASSPGMTPYGYTF. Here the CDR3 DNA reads TGCGCCAGCAGCCCCGGGATGACCCCCTATGGCTACACCTTC.